The clone carrying this T cell receptor (beta chain) was seen a handful of times. What it binds is unknown. The V segment lost 8 bases and the J segment 4 bases; nucleotides outside the gene matches: 11. Looked up from germline, CDR1 is SGHVS and CDR2 is FQNEAQ. The CDR3 is 16 amino acids. Through Arm-PCR of CDR3 regions and iRepertoire HTBI primers, TCR beta libraries were built. Each CDR3 protein is one row after TCRdb ran MiXCR on the multiplex PCR reads. The table lists about 560,000 distinct CDR3 sequences, about 16% of them singletons. This sample is part of a study of regulatory T cells in long-lasting Graves disease. Study-level points and caveats: The study found persistent patients shared more public clonotypes (approximately 2,700) than new patients (about 890). Small sample size may have lowered accuracy.

Described time point: newly diagnosed GD, antithyroid drugs for less than 3 months. PBMC RNA was the source of the TCR library. Another study also made use of these data, one on T cells in Graves' hyperthyroidism and ophthalmopathy. That work states: Those with hyperthyroidism were 18 to 65 years old, newly diagnosed, and ill for under 2 months. TCR CDR3 underwent first-round RT-PCR with the HTBI primer set.

The sample consisted of peripheral blood mononuclear cells (PBMCs), taken at new diagnosis, from a patient treated with antithyroid drugs. This sequence originates from a man younger than 30 with Graves disease. This chain connects TRBV7-8 to TRBJ2-5; 12 bases agree with TRBD2. DNA for the CDR3: TGTGCCAGCTGTGGCGCTAGCGGGAGGGCCGGAGAGACCCAGTACTTC. This gives the protein CASCGASGRAGETQYF.